A selection of T cell receptor beta chains follows, all from one sample in a study of OX40 agonist ivuxolimab in advanced cancers. Clones were sequenced by immunoSEQ multiplex PCR, and TCRdb holds only the in-frame ones, with some missing. The table records about 46,000 clones, 70% to 80% of them present only once. Sequencing was performed on CD4+ or CD8+ T cells sorted from blood, taken in a trial of the OX40 agonist ivuxolimab. Source of these receptors: an adult with an advanced solid tumor such as melanoma, head and neck, liver or kidney cancer. Both conserved end residues are trimmed from each CDR3.

v_gene	j_gene	CDR3aa
TRBV9	TRBJ1-2	ASSVAGGPAYGYT
TRBV28	TRBJ1-2	ASSLRGSFYGYT
TRBV10-3	TRBJ2-7	AIRTQTSGSRYEQY
TRBV5-1	TRBJ1-1	ASSLGKRMNTEAF
TRBV14	TRBJ2-1	ASSPHPGQGTRTNEQF
TRBV4-1	TRBJ2-1	ASSQEVGRAIREQF
TRBV11-2	TRBJ2-2	ASSSYARQGTGELF
TRBV5-1	TRBJ2-7	ASSLRGESYEQY
TRBV28	TRBJ1-2	ASIPGTGGYGYT
TRBV11-2	TRBJ2-1	ASTIGSGPFDEQF
TRBV5-1	TRBJ2-7	ASSSNRGYEQY
TRBV6-1	TRBJ1-5	ASSEDRNRASNQPQH
TRBV6-1	TRBJ1-2	ASSRSGNYGYT
TRBV19	TRBJ2-2	ASSLGRSPNTGELF
TRBV28	TRBJ1-1	ASSSVGGDLMNTEAF
TRBV5-1	TRBJ1-2	ASSLGDNNYGYT